The 12 T cell receptor beta chains given below trace back to one sample, sequenced in a study of somatic mutations in cytotoxic T cells in rheumatoid arthritis. Libraries were prepared by immunoSEQ multiplex PCR; TCRdb keeps only in-frame clonotypes and omits some of them. The data show fewer than 6,000 clones, with about four fifths seen just once and roughly 4.8% held by the top ten. Source material: CD8+ T cells sorted from blood. All receptors come from an adult with rheumatoid arthritis.

This sequence joins TRBV6-6 and TRBJ1-5, with TRBD1 as a possible D gene (5 bases). This CDR3 spans 15 amino acids. Germline-derived CDR1 and CDR2 are MNHNY and SVGAGI (reference sequence). V lost 2 bases to trimming and J lost 6 bases, with 14 bases between them. This chain's CDR3 is CASSYDFQGGQPQHF. The CDR3 DNA follows: TGTGCCAGCAGTTACGATTTCCAGGGTGGTCAGCCCCAGCATTTT.

The table lists this clone with a count of one. At one of its ends the junction is not consistent with the germline gene, which may arise from a read error. The chain recombines TRBV4-3 with TRBJ1-4, with TRBD1 identical over 9 bases. This CDR3 is built from 19 residues. The V gene's germline CDR1 is LGHNA and CDR2 YSLEER. The CDR3 coding sequence is TGCGCCAGCAGCCCCTGGACAGGGGATGCAAGAACCTATGTATCCGTCCGACACTTT. Its translation is CASSPWTGDARTYVSVRHF.

The chain combines TRBV28 with TRBJ2-5; D unresolved. The CDR3 contains 14 residues. The V end was cut by 1 base, the J end by 4 bases, with 10 bases between. Germline values: CDR1 MDHEN, CDR2 SYDVKM. DNA for the CDR3: TGTGCCAGCAGTTTATCTTCGGTTCGAGAGACCCAGTACTTC. Translation: CASSLSSVRETQYF.

The table lists this clone with a count of one. This chain uses TRBV27 with TRBJ2-1; D is ambiguous. The CDR3 totals 16 residues. The germline CDR1 and CDR2 sequences are MNHEY and SMNVEV (reference sequence). Trimming left V 5 bases short and J 2 bases short, with 16 bases between. Written as DNA, the CDR3 is TGTGCCAGCAGTGTCCGGGCCCCTGTAGCCTACAATGAGCAGTTCTTC. Its protein is CASSVRAPVAYNEQFF.

This chain joins TRBV5-5 and TRBJ1-1; TRBD1 aligns across 7 bases. This CDR3 contains 15 residues. With V trimmed by 4 bases and J by 1 base, 7 bases remained unmatched. Per the germline V gene, CDR1 is SGHKS and CDR2 is YYEKEE (reference sequence). CDR3 sequence: CASSTRTGSNTEAFF. CDR3 bases: TGTGCCAGCAGCACCCGGACAGGATCGAACACTGAAGCTTTCTTT.

The chain employs TRBV7-9 and TRBJ1-1, with 11 bases matching TRBD1. Germline trimming cut 5 bases from V and 0 bases from J; bases unmatched to any gene: 2. Germline V gene sequence: CDR1 SEHNR, CDR2 FQNEAQ (reference sequence). This CDR3 is 15 amino acids long. This CDR3 is CASSRTGGLNTEAFF. DNA of the CDR3: TGTGCCAGCAGCCGGACAGGGGGCTTGAACACTGAAGCTTTCTTT.

The chain combines TRBV15 with TRBJ1-1, with D possibly being TRBD1 (6 bases). The CDR3 runs to 15 residues. Germline lookup yields CDR1 LNHNV and CDR2 YYDKDF (reference sequence). The ends were cut back, 0 bases at V and 4 bases at J, with 12 bases in the middle. CDR3 DNA: TGTGCCACCAGCAGAGATACGGGGGCTCCCACTGAAGCTTTCTTT. This translates into CATSRDTGAPTEAFF.

The gene calls are TRBV27 and TRBJ2-7, with D maybe TRBD2 (6 bases). The CDR3 loop spans 15 amino acids. Looked up from germline, CDR1 is MNHEY and CDR2 is SMNVEV (reference sequence). Trimming left V 6 bases short and J 3 bases short, with 18 bases between. The CDR3 here is CASRLGRERNYEQYF. The CDR3 nucleotides read TGTGCCAGCAGGCTAGGTCGGGAGCGTAACTACGAGCAGTACTTC.

The rearrangement links TRBV28 to TRBJ2-1; 7 bases align to TRBD2. With 1 base clipped from V and 9 bases from J, the junction kept 9 bases outside the gene matches. CDR1 is MDHEN and CDR2 is SYDVKM in the germline V gene. The CDR3 loop spans 15 amino acids. CDR3 loop: CASSLLVREWGEQFF. The CDR3 nucleotides are TGTGCCAGCAGTTTATTAGTGCGGGAGTGGGGTGAGCAGTTCTTC.

The chain recombines TRBV5-6 with TRBJ2-5, with unresolved D. The germline V gene encodes CDR1 SGHDT and CDR2 YYEEEE. V lost 1 base and J 1 base, leaving 14 bases between the germline ends. The CDR3 is made up of 16 amino acids. The CDR3 DNA is TGTGCCAGCAGCTTGCGTTTTCCGGGTTTCCAAGAGACCCAGTACTTC. Translation gives CASSLRFPGFQETQYF.

The V call is TRBV6-1, the J call TRBJ2-1; 8 bases align to TRBD1. Trimming took 8 bases from V and 4 from J; bases not matched to a gene: 4. This CDR3 is built from 13 residues. Germline V gene lookup returns CDR1 MNHNS and CDR2 SASEGT. CDR3 DNA: TGTGCCAGCTCGGGACAGGAATACAATGAGCAGTTCTTC. Translating it yields CASSGQEYNEQFF.

This clone was found a few times. This sequence joins TRBV28 and TRBJ2-1; D is unclear. The CDR3 contains 14 residues. Germline CDR1 reads MDHEN; CDR2 reads SYDVKM. Trimming took off 2 bases at V and 6 bases at J, with 11 bases between the two ends. This chain's CDR3 is CASSLTRAGNEQFF. In DNA, the CDR3 is TGTGCCAGCAGTTTAACAAGGGCCGGCAATGAGCAGTTCTTC.